Below, 30 T cell receptor beta chains from the same sample are listed, as sequenced in a study of beta chain features in type 1 diabetes. Expressed TCRB transcripts were sequenced, since all the RNA that had been isolated was reverse transcribed. Profiled with immunoSEQ multiplex PCR; TCRdb holds only in-frame clones, not every one. The sample carries hundreds of thousands of clones, under 70% recorded once. The sample comprised naive CD4+ T cells from blood. Source of these receptors: a young man in good health.

The chain has TRBV29-1 and TRBJ2-7, with 7 bases fitting TRBD1. The CDR3 is 15 amino acids. The ends lost 7 bases at V and 2 bases at J; junction bases unmatched: 14. Germline-derived CDR1 and CDR2 are SQVTM and ANQGSEA. The CDR3 loop reads CSASRGQVGTYEQYF. CDR3 coding DNA: TGCAGCGCGTCCCGCGGACAGGTTGGAACCTACGAGCAGTACTTC.

The gene calls are TRBV29-1 and TRBJ2-3, with TRBD2 identical over 7 bases. The CDR3 runs to 12 residues. The V segment lost 4 bases and the J segment 4 bases; nucleotides outside the gene matches: 2. Germline loops: CDR1 SQVTM, CDR2 ANQGSEA. DNA of the CDR3: TGCAGCGTTGGTGCGGGAGCAGATACGCAGTATTTT. It specifies CSVGAGADTQYF.

J is TRBJ2-1 and V is TRBV30; no clear D gene. The CDR3 consists of 13 residues. Germline values: CDR1 GTSNPN, CDR2 SVGIG (reference sequence). V dropped 5 bases and J dropped 7 bases, with 15 bases sitting between them. The CDR3 nucleotides read TGTGCCTGGTTTCTAGGGCCTAGGAATGAGCAGTTCTTC. Translating it yields CAWFLGPRNEQFF. The full variable domain, completed using reference TRBV30 and TRBJ2-1, is SQTIHQWPATLVQPVGSPLSLECTVEGTSNPNLYWYRQAAGRGLQLLFYSVGIGQISSEVPQNLSASRPQDRQFILSSKKLLLSDSGFYLCAWFLGPRNEQFFGPGTRLTVL.

The V and J genes are TRBV28 and TRBJ2-6; D remains unclear. Germline V CDR1 and CDR2: MDHEN, SYDVKM. Between the trimmed V and J ends, which lost 6 bases and 4 bases, there was a span of 13 bases. The CDR3 totals 15 residues. CDR3 residues: CASRGAGSGANVLTF. The CDR3 nucleotides are TGTGCCAGCAGGGGTGCTGGTTCCGGGGCCAACGTCCTGACTTTC.

This chain joins TRBV19 and TRBJ2-5, with D tentatively TRBD2 (5 bases). The CDR3 runs 13 residues. Looked up from germline, CDR1 is LNHDA and CDR2 is SQIVND (reference sequence). The V end lost 5 bases, the J end lost 5 bases, and 12 bases lay between the germline ends. The CDR3 loop is CASSALRGETQYF. CDR3 sequence (DNA): TGTGCCAGTAGTGCGCTCAGAGGGGAGACCCAGTACTTC. Based on the CDR3 plus reference TRBV19 and TRBJ2-5, the full variable domain is DGGITQSPKYLFRKEGQNVTLSCEQNLNHDAMYWYRQDPGQGLRLIYYSQIVNDFQKGDIAEGYSVSREKKESFPLTVTSAQKNPTAFYLCASSALRGETQYFGPGTRLLVL.

As concerns this clone: Different DNA sequences within this sample yield the same CDR3. The gene calls are TRBV7-2 and TRBJ2-1; no reliable D call. Trimming took off 3 bases at V and 1 base at J, with 7 bases between the two ends. This CDR3 comprises 14 residues. Germline V lookup: CDR1 SGHTA, CDR2 FQGNSA. CDR3 amino acids: CASSLVGSYNEQFF. The CDR3 DNA reads TGTGCCAGCAGCTTGGTAGGGTCCTACAATGAGCAGTTCTTC.

V gene TRBV29-1 combines with J gene TRBJ1-2, with 12 bases that match TRBD1. V gave up 2 bases and J gave up 7 bases; unmatched junction bases: 5. The V gene's germline CDR1 is SQVTM and CDR2 ANQGSEA. This CDR3 is built from 14 residues. In DNA form, the CDR3 reads TGCAGCGTTGAAAGGGGACAGGGGGCTTTTGGCTACACCTTC. This codes for CSVERGQGAFGYTF.

This clone was recorded once. The J gene is TRBJ2-5, the V gene TRBV6-5; no clear D gene. The V and J ends lost 6 bases and 5 bases respectively, with 10 bases between them. This CDR3 has 12 amino acids. The germline V gene encodes CDR1 MNHEY and CDR2 SVGAGI. This CDR3 reads CASRVVGETQYF. In DNA, the CDR3 is TGTGCCAGCAGAGTGGTTGGGGAGACCCAGTACTTC.

This clone appeared once. This sequence joins TRBV15 and TRBJ2-7; weak D call: TRBD2 (5 bases). Trimming left V 0 bases short and J 7 bases short, with 16 bases between. CDR1 is LNHNV and CDR2 is YYDKDF in the germline V gene (reference sequence). The CDR3 consists of 15 residues. CDR3 sequence reads: CATSREYLNTGEQYF. The DNA of the CDR3 is TGTGCCACCAGCAGAGAGTATCTCAACACGGGGGAGCAGTACTTC.

V and J are TRBV27 and TRBJ2-3; D is perhaps TRBD2 (6 bases). Looked up from germline, CDR1 is MNHEY and CDR2 is SMNVEV (reference sequence). The germline V and J ends were trimmed by 6 bases and 2 bases, with 9 bases remaining between them. The CDR3 runs 13 residues. CDR3 DNA: TGTGCCAGCAGCTGGGGGGACACAGATACGCAGTATTTT. Encoded protein: CASSWGDTDTQYF.

The chain uses TRBV2 and TRBJ1-1; no reliable D call. Trimming removed 3 bases from V and 12 bases from J, with 11 bases in between. CDR1 SNHLY and CDR2 FYNNEI come from the germline V gene. This CDR3 has 11 amino acids. CDR3 nucleotide sequence: TGTGCCAGCAGTGAGAGAGTCTGGACTTTCTTT. It translates to CASSERVWTFF.

This chain connects TRBV29-1 to TRBJ1-5; D is undetermined. Germline V gene sequence: CDR1 SQVTM, CDR2 ANQGSEA. Trimming removed 0 bases at V and 3 bases at J, with 12 bases between. CDR3 size: 15 residues. CDR3 in amino acids: CSVEEAEGFNQPQHF. CDR3 in DNA: TGCAGCGTTGAAGAGGCGGAAGGGTTCAATCAGCCCCAGCATTTT.

This rearrangement joins TRBV9 to TRBJ2-3; D is unresolved. Germline CDR1 is SGDLS and CDR2 is YYNGEE. Trimming removed 2 bases from V and 1 base from J, with 11 bases in between. The CDR3 runs 15 residues. The CDR3 region has the DNA TGTGCCAGCAGCGTTTGGAGTGGGGGCACAGATACGCAGTATTTT. It encodes CASSVWSGGTDTQYF.

J is TRBJ1-1 and V is TRBV5-4; possibly TRBD1 for D (6 bases). Looked up from germline, CDR1 is SGHNT and CDR2 is YYREEE (reference sequence). Trimming took 6 bases from V and 5 from J, leaving 17 bases between them. The CDR3 runs 14 residues. The CDR3 DNA is TGTGCCAGCACCCCACAGGGTGATAGGACTGAAGCTTTCTTT. Translating gives CASTPQGDRTEAFF.

The rearrangement joins TRBV5-1 to TRBJ2-7; D is unclear. The CDR3 covers 11 residues. V lost 3 bases and J 3 bases, leaving 4 bases between the germline ends. Germline V gene data show CDR1 as SGHRS and CDR2 as YFSETQ. CDR3 coding DNA: TGCGCCAGCAGCTCTGACTACGAGCAGTACTTC. It is translated as CASSSDYEQYF.

This clone has just a few counts. The chain uses TRBV29-1 and TRBJ2-3; 8 nucleotides agree with TRBD2. CDR3 size: 14 residues. The V gene end was trimmed by 6 bases and the J gene end by 0 bases; junction bases not matched to a gene: 5. The germline gives CDR1 SQVTM, CDR2 ANQGSEA. The CDR3 coding sequence is TGCAGCGTAACTAGCGGCTATAGCACAGATACGCAGTATTTT. Residues: CSVTSGYSTDTQYF.

V and J are TRBV9 and TRBJ2-5; the D gene is possibly TRBD2 (6 bases). The length of the CDR3 is 14 residues. From germline, CDR1 is SGDLS and CDR2 YYNGEE. The V and J ends lost 1 base and 1 base respectively, with 8 bases between them. This CDR3 reads CASSVNSGQETQYF. The CDR3 DNA follows: TGTGCCAGCAGCGTAAATAGCGGCCAAGAGACCCAGTACTTC.

As concerns this clone: This CDR3 is also generated by other DNA sequences in the sample. The genes are TRBV29-1 and TRBJ2-6; D call uncertain. V was cut by 1 base and J by 0 bases, with 1 base left in between. CDR1 is SQVTM, CDR2 ANQGSEA, per germline. The CDR3 runs 13 residues. The CDR3 DNA sequence: TGCAGCGTTGAAGTCTCTGGGGCCAACGTCCTGACTTTC. This encodes CSVEVSGANVLTF.

This clone was counted a single time. The chain employs TRBV6-5 and TRBJ2-5; 12 bases map to TRBD1. This CDR3 comprises 14 residues. The V segment lost 6 bases and the J segment 4 bases; nucleotides outside the gene matches: 3. Germline values: CDR1 MNHEY, CDR2 SVGAGI. CDR3 sequence: CASRGTGGAETQYF. DNA for the CDR3: TGTGCCAGCAGGGGGACAGGGGGCGCAGAGACCCAGTACTTC.

This clone was observed a single time. The genes are TRBV18 and TRBJ2-7, with unresolved D. Germline V gives CDR1 KGHSH, CDR2 LQKENI. This CDR3 is 13 amino acids long. V gave up 3 bases and J gave up 7 bases, with 13 bases separating them. The CDR3 spells CASSPPNYQEQYF. CDR3 sequence (DNA): TGTGCCAGCTCACCCCCAAACTACCAGGAGCAGTACTTC.

V usage is TRBV10-3 and J usage is TRBJ2-1; 9 nucleotides line up with TRBD1. Trimming cost V 9 bases and J 3 bases; bases outside gene matches: 6. Germline V gene lookup returns CDR1 ENHRY and CDR2 SYGVKD. This CDR3 has 14 residues. CDR3 sequence reads: CAIRGQGRYNEQFF. CDR3 nucleotide sequence: TGTGCCATACGCGGACAGGGGCGCTACAATGAGCAGTTCTTC.

This clone was seen more than once but under ten times. The CDR3 DNA reads as TGCGCCAGCAGCAGACAGGGGAACAATGAGCAGTTCTTC. This gives the protein CASSRQGNNEQFF. The genes are TRBV4-3 and TRBJ2-1, with 8 bases fitting TRBD1. Per the germline V gene, CDR1 is LGHNA and CDR2 is YSLEER. CDR3 size: 13 residues. The junction had 2 bases not matched to a gene; V was cut back by 5 bases and J by 5 bases.

The chain combines TRBV23-1 with TRBJ1-2; D gene uncertain. TRBV23-1 has ORF status, its function being uncertain. V was trimmed by 7 bases and J by 7 bases, leaving 4 bases between them. The length of the CDR3 is 9 residues. The CDR3 DNA reads as TGCGCCAGCACCGGTGGCTACACCTTC. As protein: CASTGGYTF.

The rearrangement joins TRBV5-4 to TRBJ2-4; 9 nucleotides agree with TRBD1. CDR1 SGHNT and CDR2 YYREEE come from the germline V gene (reference sequence). CDR3 length: 15 amino acids. V trimming: 4 bases; J trimming: 6 bases; junction bases outside the gene matches: 8. CDR3 sequence: CASSTGQGHGNIQYF. The DNA of the CDR3 is TGTGCCAGCAGCACCGGACAGGGGCACGGAAACATTCAGTACTTC.

V is TRBV11-2 and J is TRBJ2-3; no definite D call. The CDR3 is made up of 13 amino acids. Trimming removed 3 bases from V and 5 bases from J, with 9 bases in between. The germline V gene encodes CDR1 SGHAT and CDR2 FQNNGV. CDR3 loop: CASSLSGGDTQYF. CDR3 nucleotide sequence: TGTGCCAGCAGCTTGTCAGGTGGAGATACGCAGTATTTT. The full variable domain, completed using reference TRBV11-2 and TRBJ2-3, is EAGVAQSPRYKIIEKRQSVAFWCNPISGHATLYWYQQILGQGPKLLIQFQNNGVVDDSQLPKDRFSAERLKGVDSTLKIQPAKLEDSAVYLCASSLSGGDTQYFGPGTRLTVL.

This clone was observed once. This chain links TRBV30 with TRBJ2-2; D unresolved. The CDR3 has 15 residues. Germline CDR1 GTSNPN, CDR2 SVGIG (reference sequence). Trimming took off 0 bases at V and 3 bases at J, with 11 bases between the two ends. Here the CDR3 DNA reads TGTGCCTGGAGTGTACTACTAACCTACACCGGGGAGCTGTTTTTT. Its protein is CAWSVLLTYTGELFF.

This chain links TRBV7-2 with TRBJ1-5, with D unclear. The V end was cut by 5 bases, the J end by 3 bases, with 14 bases between. The germline V gene encodes CDR1 SGHTA and CDR2 FQGNSA. The CDR3 contains 15 residues. The CDR3 is CASSPHPTFNQPQHF. In nucleotides, the CDR3 is TGTGCCAGCAGCCCTCATCCGACTTTCAATCAGCCCCAGCATTTT.

The rearrangement uses TRBV30 and TRBJ2-1; D might be TRBD2 (6 bases). CDR3 length: 13 residues. Germline lookup yields CDR1 GTSNPN and CDR2 SVGIG (reference sequence). Deletions cut 5 bases from V and 4 bases from J, with 12 bases between. The CDR3 coding sequence is TGTGCCTGGGGCCGGGAGTTGTACAATGAGCAGTTCTTC. Amino acids: CAWGRELYNEQFF.

Notes on this clone: At one end, the junction sequence differs from germline, possibly due to a read error. The rearrangement links TRBV30 to TRBJ1-1; D remains unclear. The CDR3 loop spans 11 amino acids. CDR1 GTSNPN and CDR2 SVGIG come from the germline V gene (reference sequence). The CDR3 region has the DNA TGTGCCGGGAGTCTGAACACTGAAGCTTTCTTT. Amino acid sequence: CAGSLNTEAFF.

This chain uses TRBV2 with TRBJ2-5; 9 bases align to TRBD1. The junction had 4 bases not matched to a gene; V was cut back by 6 bases and J by 5 bases. The germline CDR1 and CDR2 sequences are SNHLY and FYNNEI. The CDR3 has 13 residues. The CDR3 loop reads CASSSDRGETQYF. The CDR3 DNA is TGTGCCAGCAGCTCTGACAGGGGGGAGACCCAGTACTTC. The full variable domain, in which reference TRBV2 and TRBJ2-5 provide the parts outside the CDR3, is EPEVTQTPSHQVTQMGQEVILRCVPISNHLYFYWYRQILGQKVEFLVSFYNNEISEKSEIFDDQFSVERPDGSNFTLKIRSTKLEDSAMYFCASSSDRGETQYFGPGTRLLVL.